The present entry profiles one T cell receptor (beta chain) with its context. Its antigen is as yet unknown. The data were taken from a study of somatic mutations in cytotoxic T cells in rheumatoid arthritis. V lost 0 bases and J 3 bases, leaving 9 bases between the germline ends. The germline gives CDR1 ENHRY, CDR2 SYGVKD. The CDR3 loop spans 14 amino acids. Whole-study findings and limits: CD8+ clonality rose with age in rheumatoid arthritis patients, not healthy controls. For about an eighth of the roughly 65 patients, a single CD8+ clone accounted for more than 20% of CD8+ cells.

Each population, CD4+ and CD8+ cells, was isolated by positive magnetic bead selection and checked for purity by flow cytometry. Assay used: immunoSEQ multiplex PCR; TCRdb lists only in-frame clones, some missing. This sample has 18,000 or so clones, with less than 75% found just once. The sample taken for sequencing was CD8+ T cells sorted from blood. This clonotype originated in a woman in her sixties in good health. The gene calls are TRBV10-3 and TRBJ2-7, with D unresolved. CDR3 sequence reads: CAISESSQYYEQYF. The CDR3 DNA reads TGTGCCATCAGTGAGTCCTCTCAGTACTACGAGCAGTACTTC.